Here is one T cell receptor beta chain with its context. Its antigen is not known. The PCR employed 60 Vbeta primers together with 13 Jbeta primers. Data came from immunoSEQ multiplex PCR; TCRdb stores just in-frame clones and leaves some out. The table includes about 81,000 clones, more than 80% detected once. The CDR3 has 15 residues. Germline assignment: CDR1 LNHDA and CDR2 SQIVND (reference sequence). V gave up 0 bases and J gave up 12 bases, with 18 bases separating them. This sample stems from a study of cytomegalovirus exposure and HLA in healthy donors. Study outcomes and limitations: Earlier findings revealed that most TCR beta V segments proved productive either about 87% or about 30% of the time.

The sample consisted of PBMCs. The genes are TRBV19 and TRBJ2-1; a weak D match, TRBD1 (6 bases). The clonotype comes from a man between 18 and 29 years old in good health and CMV-seronegative. The CDR3 sequence: CASSIDPTGTSVQFF. In DNA form, the CDR3 reads TGTGCCAGTAGTATAGATCCTACAGGGACCAGTGTGCAGTTCTTC.